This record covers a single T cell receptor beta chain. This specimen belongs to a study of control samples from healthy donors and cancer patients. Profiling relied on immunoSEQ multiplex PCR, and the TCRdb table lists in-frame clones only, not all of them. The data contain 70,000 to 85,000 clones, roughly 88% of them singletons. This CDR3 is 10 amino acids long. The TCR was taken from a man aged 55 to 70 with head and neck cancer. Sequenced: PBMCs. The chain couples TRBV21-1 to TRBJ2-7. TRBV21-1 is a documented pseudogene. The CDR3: CASSNYEQYF. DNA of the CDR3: TGTGCCAGCAGCAACTACGAGCAGTACTTC.